This T cell receptor beta chain was captured in a study of TIL therapy for anti-PD-1-resistant metastatic lung cancer. Stated time point: pre-treatment sample, taken before nivolumab and TIL therapy. The immunoSEQ assay was v3. The repertoire was sequenced with immunoSEQ multiplex PCR; TCRdb's copy has only in-frame clones and lacks some. The table includes about 59,000 clones, 73% detected once. The source of this sequence is a person between 25 and 79 years old with non-small cell lung cancer. This specimen was blood, taken at baseline.

CDR3 nucleotides: TGTGCCAGCAGTTTCGTGGGGGGGTTCCACGAGCAGTACTTC. It codes for CASSFVGGFHEQYF. This chain joins TRBV28 and TRBJ2-7, with TRBD2 matching over 7 bases. The CDR3 runs to 14 residues. CDR1 MDHEN and CDR2 SYDVKM come from the germline V gene. The V segment lost 3 bases and the J segment 5 bases; nucleotides outside the gene matches: 7.